Sequencing of this TCR beta chain was carried out in a study of CD8 T cells in ankylosing spondylitis. Germline-derived CDR1 and CDR2 are LGHNA and YSLEER. This CDR3 comprises 16 residues. V lost 3 bases, J lost 8 bases, and 20 bases lay in between. There are many counts of this clonotype. TCRdb recomputed calls from the 5' RACE reads with MiXCR, one row per CDR3 protein. The sample includes 24,000 or so distinct CDR3 sequences, approximately 12% of them seen just once. The sequenced material came from blood. The V call is TRBV4-3, the J call TRBJ2-1; no clear D gene. This receptor was taken from a male donor with ankylosing spondylitis or in good health (not recorded which). CDR3 sequence reads: CASSQAPGPRVDEQFF. DNA of the CDR3: TGCGCCAGCAGCCAGGCCCCCGGGCCCCGGGTTGATGAGCAGTTCTTC.